Below are 25 T cell receptor beta chains sequenced from a single sample in a study of technical replicates of blood from a few donors. The repertoire was sequenced with immunoSEQ multiplex PCR; TCRdb's copy has only in-frame clones and lacks some. Of about 80,000 clones listed, approximately 94% are singletons. The source material was T cells isolated from PBMCs. Receptors were obtained from a human donor in good health.

This chain links TRBV27 with TRBJ1-2; tentatively, D is TRBD1 (5 bases). V was shortened by 4 bases and J by 0 bases, with 9 bases between the two germline ends. Germline CDR1 is MNHEY and CDR2 is SMNVEV (reference sequence). This CDR3 contains 14 residues. The CDR3 nucleotides are TGTGCCAGCAGTTCAGGGTTAGCTAACTATGGCTACACCTTC. As protein: CASSSGLANYGYTF.

The rearrangement joins TRBV5-4 to TRBJ2-3, with 8 bases identical to TRBD2. The V gene end was trimmed by 10 bases and the J gene end by 3 bases; junction bases not matched to a gene: 4. This CDR3 comprises 12 residues. Germline values: CDR1 SGHNT, CDR2 YYREEE (reference sequence). CDR3 in amino acids: CAASGRTDTQYF. DNA of the CDR3: TGTGCCGCCAGCGGGAGAACAGATACGCAGTATTTT.

The chain combines TRBV4-3 with TRBJ2-3; a weak D match, TRBD1 (7 bases). Germline V gene data show CDR1 as LGHNA and CDR2 as YSLEER. The CDR3 is 14 amino acids. V shed 4 bases and J shed 4 bases, with 12 bases lying between them. Written as DNA, the CDR3 is TGCGCCAGCAGCCCCGGAGGGGGCGCAGATACGCAGTATTTT. Protein: CASSPGGGADTQYF.

This clone occurred a few times. The chain combines TRBV9 with TRBJ1-1; perhaps TRBD1 as D (5 bases). Germline V CDR1 and CDR2: SGDLS, YYNGEE. The V and J ends lost 4 bases and 3 bases respectively, with 13 bases between them. CDR3 length equals 14 residues. This chain's CDR3 is CASSLSWGDTEAFF. The CDR3 DNA is TGTGCCAGCAGCTTGTCGTGGGGGGACACTGAAGCTTTCTTT.

The CDR3 loop is CATSINRDEQFF. CDR3 sequence (DNA): TGTGCCACCAGCATAAACCGGGATGAGCAGTTCTTC. V usage is TRBV15 and J usage is TRBJ2-1; D call uncertain. V was pared by 4 bases and J by 8 bases, with 9 bases between. Per germline, CDR1 LNHNV and CDR2 YYDKDF (reference sequence). CDR3 size: 12 residues.

This sequence joins TRBV6-6 and TRBJ1-5, with 7 bases that match TRBD1. The CDR3 length is 13 residues. Germline CDR1 is MNHNY and CDR2 is SVGAGI (reference sequence). J was trimmed by 4 bases and V by 7 bases; bases with no gene match: 4. CDR3 sequence reads: CASTRQGNQPQHF. In DNA form, the CDR3 reads TGTGCCAGCACCAGACAGGGAAATCAGCCCCAGCATTTT.

The chain joins TRBV7-2 to TRBJ2-7; a possible D gene is TRBD1 (6 bases). The V gene lost 5 bases and the J gene lost 3 bases, with 14 bases spanning the gap. This CDR3 spans 14 amino acids. In germline, CDR1 is SGHTA, CDR2 FQGNSA. CDR3 coding DNA: TGTGCCAGCAGCCCACAGACAGGAAACTACGAGCAGTACTTC. Translation gives CASSPQTGNYEQYF. The variable domain in full, completed from reference TRBV7-2 and TRBJ2-7, reads GAGVSQSPSNKVTEKGKDVELRCDPISGHTALYWYRQSLGQGLEFLIYFQGNSAPDKSGLPSDRFSAERTGGSVSTLTIQRTQQEDSAVYLCASSPQTGNYEQYFGPGTRLTVT.

The V call is TRBV4-3, the J call TRBJ1-2, with unresolved D. V lost 0 bases and J lost 5, with 7 bases in between. The CDR3 totals 13 residues. Germline CDR1 LGHNA, CDR2 YSLEER. The CDR3, as DNA: TGCGCCAGCAGCCAAGATCTACAGTATGGCTACACCTTC. It yields the protein CASSQDLQYGYTF.

This clone showed up just once. V and J are TRBV13 and TRBJ2-1; 9 positions match TRBD1. Looked up from germline, CDR1 is PRHDT and CDR2 is FYEKMQ (reference sequence). J was trimmed by 6 bases and V by 0 bases; bases with no gene match: 3. This CDR3 region has 15 residues. The CDR3 spells CASSLGTGGSNEQFF. For the CDR3, the DNA is TGTGCCAGCAGCTTAGGGACAGGGGGTAGCAATGAGCAGTTCTTC.

The chain links TRBV29-1 to TRBJ1-3, with a weak D call TRBD1 (5 bases). The germline V gene encodes CDR1 SQVTM and CDR2 ANQGSEA. The CDR3 has 14 residues. The V and J ends lost 5 bases and 3 bases respectively, with 14 bases between them. The CDR3 bases are TGCAGCGTTTACGACAGAGCGAGTGGAAACACCATATATTTT. The encoded protein is CSVYDRASGNTIYF.

V usage is TRBV7-9 and J usage is TRBJ2-6; 7 bases fit TRBD1. Per the germline V gene, CDR1 is SEHNR and CDR2 is FQNEAQ (reference sequence). With 5 bases clipped from V and 2 bases from J, the junction kept 12 bases outside the gene matches. This CDR3 comprises 18 residues. CDR3 in amino acids: CASSATPYRGPGANVLTF. CDR3 nucleotide sequence: TGTGCCAGCAGCGCGACACCGTACAGGGGCCCTGGGGCCAACGTCCTGACTTTC.

The chain joins TRBV29-1 to TRBJ2-3, with 9 bases fitting TRBD2. The CDR3 totals 15 residues. Unmatched junction bases numbered 5, after V lost 0 bases and J lost 4 bases. Per germline, CDR1 SQVTM and CDR2 ANQGSEA. CDR3 nucleotides: TGCAGCGTTGAAGAATTAGGACTAGCGTCAGATACGCAGTATTTT. It yields the protein CSVEELGLASDTQYF.

V and J are TRBV27 and TRBJ2-7; maybe TRBD1 (6 bases). The CDR3 consists of 13 residues. CDR1 and CDR2 (germline): MNHEY, SMNVEV (reference sequence). The germline V and J ends were trimmed by 5 bases and 3 bases, with 11 bases remaining between them. This CDR3 is CASSIRDNYEQYF. DNA for the CDR3: TGTGCCAGCAGTATCCGGGACAACTACGAGCAGTACTTC.

This chain links TRBV6-1 with TRBJ2-1; D gene unclear. The length of the CDR3 is 13 residues. Germline V lookup: CDR1 MNHNS, CDR2 SASEGT. V dropped 7 bases and J dropped 3 bases, with 10 bases sitting between them. Here the CDR3 DNA reads TGTGCCAGCAATGGCCCGATCTACAATGAGCAGTTCTTC. This codes for CASNGPIYNEQFF.

The chain links TRBV5-8 to TRBJ2-3; D remains unclear. CDR1 and CDR2 (germline): SGHTS, YDEGEE. Trimming shortened V by 0 bases and J by 4 bases, and 18 bases separated the two germline ends. This CDR3 has 17 amino acids. The CDR3 DNA is TGTGCCAGCAGCTTGGGAGAGTCGAGTTATCCGTCAGATACGCAGTATTTT. Translating gives CASSLGESSYPSDTQYF.

The chain joins TRBV5-4 to TRBJ2-1; possibly TRBD2 for D (5 bases). V lost 4 bases and J lost 5, with 10 bases in between. Germline assignment: CDR1 SGHNT and CDR2 YYREEE (reference sequence). This CDR3 spans 13 amino acids. For the CDR3, the DNA is TGTGCCAGCAGCGCCTCACTAGACAATGAGCAGTTCTTC. Its protein is CASSASLDNEQFF.

The chain couples TRBV5-1 to TRBJ2-2; 10 nucleotides align to TRBD2. Germline V lookup: CDR1 SGHRS, CDR2 YFSETQ. V lost 4 bases and J lost 3; bases outside the gene matches: 6. The CDR3 consists of 16 residues. CDR3 loop: CASSGRTSGYTGELFF. CDR3 DNA: TGCGCCAGCAGCGGGAGGACTAGCGGCTACACCGGGGAGCTGTTTTTT.

V usage is TRBV7-9 and J usage is TRBJ2-1; tentatively, D is TRBD2 (5 bases). The germline CDR1 and CDR2 sequences are SEHNR and FQNEAQ (reference sequence). This CDR3 has 12 residues. The CDR3 is CARVSSYNEQFF. CDR3 in DNA: TGTGCGAGGGTTAGCTCCTACAATGAGCAGTTCTTC. Supplemented by reference TRBV7-9 and TRBJ2-1, the full variable domain reads DTGVSQNPRHKITKRGQNVTFRCDPISEHNRLYWYRQTLGQGPEFLTYFQNEAQLEKSRLLSDRFSAERPKGSFSTLEIQRTEQGDSAMYLCARVSSYNEQFFGPGTRLTVL.

The rearrangement joins TRBV19 to TRBJ1-5; D perhaps matches TRBD1 (5 bases). The CDR3 extends over 14 amino acids. V was pared by 4 bases and J by 10 bases, with 17 bases between. The V gene's germline CDR1 is LNHDA and CDR2 SQIVND (reference sequence). For the CDR3, the DNA is TGTGCCAGTAGTACAGCGAACATGGACAATCCCCAGCATTTT. Translated, it gives CASSTANMDNPQHF.

The chain is built from TRBV15 and TRBJ1-3; D unresolved. This CDR3 is built from 15 residues. Germline V gene lookup returns CDR1 LNHNV and CDR2 YYDKDF (reference sequence). Trimming took 1 base from V and 2 from J, leaving 9 bases between them. In DNA, the CDR3 is TGTGCCACCAGCAGAGGAGAGGTTGCTGGAAACACCATATATTTT. As protein: CATSRGEVAGNTIYF. Full variable domain (missing parts from reference TRBV15 and TRBJ1-3): DAMVIQNPRYQVTQFGKPVTLSCSQTLNHNVMYWYQQKSSQAPKLLFHYYDKDFNNEADTPDNFQSRRPNTSFCFLDIRSPGLGDTAMYLCATSRGEVAGNTIYFGEGSWLTVV.

The chain uses TRBV2 and TRBJ2-2; 10 bases are a match to TRBD2. V trimming: 7 bases; J trimming: 5 bases; junction bases outside the gene matches: 7. Germline assignment: CDR1 SNHLY and CDR2 FYNNEI. The CDR3 is 15 residues long. The CDR3 region has the DNA TGTGCCAGCATTAAACTAGCGGGATGGACCGGGGAGCTGTTTTTT. Translating it yields CASIKLAGWTGELFF.

This clone was seen a single time. The chain employs TRBV19 and TRBJ2-7; 7 bases map to TRBD2. The CDR3 is 14 amino acids. The germline V gene encodes CDR1 LNHDA and CDR2 SQIVND (reference sequence). V lost 5 bases, J lost 4 bases, and 8 bases stayed unmatched. CDR3 sequence reads: CASSASSGVYEQYF. For the CDR3, the DNA is TGTGCCAGTAGTGCATCTAGCGGAGTATACGAGCAGTACTTC.

The V gene is TRBV7-2, the J gene TRBJ2-1; 7 nucleotides line up with TRBD2. The CDR3 is 15 residues long. V lost 2 bases to trimming and J lost 6 bases; unmatched junction nucleotides: 7. CDR1 is SGHTA and CDR2 is FQGNSA in the germline V gene. The CDR3 loop is CASSLHLAVRNEQFF. The CDR3 DNA reads TGTGCCAGCAGCTTACATCTAGCGGTCCGCAATGAGCAGTTCTTC.

The rearrangement uses TRBV10-3 and TRBJ2-5, with D perhaps TRBD2 (6 bases). V was pared by 0 bases and J by 4 bases, with 9 bases between. This CDR3 is built from 14 residues. Germline CDR1 reads ENHRY; CDR2 reads SYGVKD. As DNA, the CDR3 is TGTGCCATCAGTGAGTCAGGGACTTTAGAGACCCAGTACTTC. Amino acids: CAISESGTLETQYF.

The chain recombines TRBV6-5 with TRBJ1-2; no clear D. This CDR3 is built from 13 residues. V lost 2 bases and J 8 bases, leaving 12 bases between the germline ends. Germline V CDR1 and CDR2: MNHEY, SVGAGI. The CDR3 coding sequence is TGTGCCAGCAGTTACGGCAGAACACGAGGCTACACCTTC. Its protein is CASSYGRTRGYTF.